The clone carrying this T cell receptor beta chain was recorded once. This sample is drawn from a study of blood T cell repertoires in COVID-19. Using immunoSEQ multiplex PCR, the repertoire was profiled, and TCRdb retains in-frame clones only, with some absent. The top ten clones hold 12% of a sample with around 82,000 clones, approximately 90% of them seen once. Germline V gives CDR1 SGHRS, CDR2 YFSETQ. The V gene end was trimmed by 4 bases and the J gene end by 2 bases; junction bases not matched to a gene: 5. This CDR3 contains 15 residues. The origin of this receptor is a man aged 70 or older with active or convalescent COVID-19. Sequencing was performed on peripheral blood. The chain combines TRBV5-1 with TRBJ1-5; 8 nucleotides line up with TRBD1. The CDR3 coding sequence is TGCGCCAGCAGCCCGGGGACAGGAGGCAATCAGCCCCAGCATTTT. Its protein product is CASSPGTGGNQPQHF.